This T cell receptor beta chain is from a study of T cell responses to AZD1222 COVID-19 vaccine (dated by TCRdb to the early 2020s). Broadly, across the study: TCR sequencing covered 230 to 250 trial participants: 200 to 220 given two doses of AZD1222 and about 26 given two doses of MenACWY control vaccine. Trial participants were enrolled into age subgroups of 18-55, 56-69 and 70-plus years, which contained approximately 150, 30 and 60 TCR-sequenced participants, respectively.

The CDR3 regions of human TCRbeta chains were subjected to immunosequencing. Regarding the original processing steps: Repertoire TCRs were matched against a reference library of SARS-CoV-2-specific TCRs generated with the MIRA antigen-specificity platform. Breadth was defined as the fraction of unique TCRs that were SARS-CoV-2-associated, and depth was defined as the fraction of total T cells that were SARS-CoV-2-associated. Using the MIRA data, each spike-specific TCR was assigned both to the spike region to which the TCR was reactive and to a CD4 or CD8 class. Log10-transformed breadth and depth values were compared by one-way ANOVA with Sidak's multiple comparisons tests. TCRdb's version of the immuneACCESS table is confined to in-frame rearrangements and falls short of the full clone set. An unresolved V gene accounts for under half of the shortfall where checked; the remainder is of unknown origin. The DNA gave D and trimming, while V, J and clone size come from that table. The sample contains over 65,000 clones, 92% of them found a single time. The top ten clonotypes cover 7% to 8.5% of the sample.

Concerning this clone: Its antigen target is currently unknown. One base away there is no much larger clone; base qualities are not given.

This specimen's time point label, per the study, means: baseline before first vaccination. This sample's treatment or condition label indicates: meningococcal conjugate vaccine given as trial control. Vaccinee samples came from UK trials COV001 and COV002, including a single-blind randomized controlled phase 2/3 trial of AZD1222 (ChAdOx1 nCoV-19) in healthy adults. Trial participant PBMC samples were collected at day 0 and day 28 after the second dose for TCRbeta chain sequencing. The research as a whole found: After two AZD1222 doses, spike-specific TCR breadth and depth were significantly higher than at day 0 and than in MenACWY recipients. Conclusions about previously exposed vaccinees are limited because only five to seven AZD1222 recipients were SARS-CoV-2 seropositive at baseline. Because no day 14 peak-response samples were available, repertoires were characterized only after the peak T cell response. Reportedly, close to half of the unique spike-specific TCRs recognized epitopes lying outside the regions that are mutated in the B.1.351 and B.1.1.7 variants. CD4 TCRs associated with the vaccine covered the entire spike protein, and the dominant responses were in regions 160-218 and 743-854. Most participants were white British and females outnumbered males, and the authors suggested that clonal diversity may have been underestimated. The 56-69-year group was small, and its depth increase did not reach significance, likely because of low power.

The CDR3 contains 16 residues, cysteine and phenylalanine counted. The sequence is cut down to CDR3 DNA, 48 bases in frame from base 1. V loses 7 bases at its end and J loses 0 bases; junction bases beyond the gene matches: 7. Reading the germline V gene (reference sequence) gives CDR1 LNHDA and CDR2 SQIVND. The source of this sequence is an adult in good health. The source was peripheral blood, collected on day 0 of MenACWY control vaccination. Recombination connected TRBV19 to TRBJ2-1; 9 junctional bases match TRBD2. The sequence in DNA is TGTGCCAGTACTCTTAGCGGGAGACCCTCCTACAATGAGCAGTTCTTC. This yields the protein CASTLSGRPSYNEQFF.